The 25 T cell receptor beta chains below all came from one sample that was sequenced in a study of blood T cell repertoires in COVID-19. TCRdb keeps only in-frame clones here, not all; method: immunoSEQ multiplex PCR. The data contain approximately 200,000 clones, about 85% of them singletons. The sample consisted of peripheral blood. Receptors were obtained from a man aged 35 to 55 with acute or convalescent COVID-19.

This clone has a single count. The genes are TRBV6-5 and TRBJ2-1; 13 nucleotides align to TRBD2. CDR3 length: 15 amino acids. The germline gives CDR1 MNHEY, CDR2 SVGAGI. J was trimmed by 6 bases and V by 4 bases; bases with no gene match: 3. The CDR3 region has the DNA TGTGCCAGCAGTTCCGGGACTAGCGGGATCAATGAGCAGTTCTTC. It is translated as CASSSGTSGINEQFF.

The rearrangement links TRBV7-3 to TRBJ2-2; no clear D. The CDR3 has 15 residues. From germline, CDR1 is SGHTA and CDR2 FQGTGA. The V gene lost 5 bases and the J gene lost 5 bases, with 15 bases spanning the gap. The CDR3 loop is CASSATPTRTGELFF. In DNA form, the CDR3 reads TGTGCCAGCAGCGCAACCCCTACCCGGACCGGGGAGCTGTTTTTT.

The rearrangement joins TRBV4-2 to TRBJ2-3; a possible D gene is TRBD2 (6 bases). The CDR3 covers 17 residues. V shed 0 bases and J shed 2 bases, with 15 bases lying between them. From germline, CDR1 is LGHNA and CDR2 YNFKEQ. As DNA, the CDR3 is TGTGCCAGCAGCCAAGATGGGAGACTAGTGCCCACAGATACGCAGTATTTT. Translated: CASSQDGRLVPTDTQYF.

CDR3 nucleotide sequence: TGTGCCTGGGGGACAGGGGCTTTTAATGAAAAACTGTTTTTT. Its translation is CAWGTGAFNEKLFF. The chain uses TRBV30 and TRBJ1-4, with 10 nucleotides matching TRBD1. This CDR3 has 14 amino acids. J gave up 4 bases and V 5 bases, and 4 bases lay outside the gene matches. Germline V gives CDR1 GTSNPN, CDR2 SVGIG (reference sequence).

The chain combines TRBV4-2 with TRBJ2-1, with 13 bases that match TRBD2. The V segment lost 5 bases and the J segment 5 bases; nucleotides outside the gene matches: 3. CDR1 is LGHNA, CDR2 YNFKEQ, per germline. The CDR3 covers 15 residues. CDR3 DNA: TGTGCCAGCAGCTTACTAGCGGGGGGGGACAATGAGCAGTTCTTC. This gives the protein CASSLLAGGDNEQFF.

There are many counts of this clone. The V call is TRBV28, the J call TRBJ1-4; D possibly corresponds to TRBD1 (5 bases). The CDR3 is made up of 14 amino acids. Germline CDR1 and CDR2: MDHEN and SYDVKM. V dropped 3 bases and J dropped 7 bases, with 12 bases sitting between them. This CDR3 is CASSFGGRGEKLFF. CDR3 DNA sequence: TGTGCCAGCAGTTTCGGCGGGAGGGGTGAAAAACTGTTTTTT. Combining the CDR3 with reference TRBV28 and TRBJ1-4 gives the whole variable domain DVKVTQSSRYLVKRTGEKVFLECVQDMDHENMFWYRQDPGLGLRLIYFSYDVKMKEKGDIPEGYSVSREKKERFSLILESASTNQTSMYLCASSFGGRGEKLFFGSGTQLSVL.

This chain uses TRBV6-5 with TRBJ1-1; 7 bases fit TRBD1. This CDR3 region has 15 residues. The germline CDR1 and CDR2 sequences are MNHEY and SVGAGI. The junction had 8 bases not matched to a gene; V was cut back by 0 bases and J by 7 bases. CDR3 sequence: CASSYSWTGNREAFF. In nucleotides, the CDR3 is TGTGCCAGCAGTTACTCCTGGACAGGAAATCGTGAAGCTTTCTTT.

This chain links TRBV30 with TRBJ1-6, with TRBD1 identical over 10 bases. The CDR3 totals 13 residues. Germline trimming cut 1 base from V and 11 bases from J; bases unmatched to any gene: 2. Germline CDR1 and CDR2: GTSNPN and SVGIG (reference sequence). CDR3 protein: CAWSAGTGAPLHF. Here the CDR3 DNA reads TGTGCCTGGAGTGCCGGGACAGGGGCACCCCTCCACTTT.

The chain is built from TRBV5-1 and TRBJ2-7, with a tentative D call TRBD2 (5 bases). V lost 0 bases and J lost 3, with 7 bases in between. This CDR3 region has 13 residues. The V gene's germline CDR1 is SGHRS and CDR2 YFSETQ. Here the CDR3 reads CASSLEGLYEQYF. CDR3 DNA sequence: TGCGCCAGCAGCTTGGAAGGACTCTACGAGCAGTACTTC.

J is TRBJ2-1 and V is TRBV2; D is perhaps TRBD1 (6 bases). This CDR3 comprises 12 residues. With 8 bases removed from V and 5 bases from J, the gap between germline ends came to 10 bases. Germline CDR1 reads SNHLY; CDR2 reads FYNNEI. DNA of the CDR3: TGTGCCAGCGAGGACAGAAACAATGAGCAGTTCTTC. Protein product: CASEDRNNEQFF.

The chain links TRBV9 to TRBJ2-5; 7 bases match TRBD1. The CDR3 is 14 residues long. J gave up 1 base and V 3 bases, and 3 bases lay outside the gene matches. The germline gives CDR1 SGDLS, CDR2 YYNGEE. CDR3 in amino acids: CASSAGTAQETQYF. DNA for the CDR3: TGTGCCAGCAGCGCCGGGACAGCCCAAGAGACCCAGTACTTC.

Comment on this clone: This is likely an artifact of a read error, given a far larger clone one base away. The gene calls are TRBV6-5 and TRBJ1-1; D is ambiguous. Germline CDR1 and CDR2: MNHEY and SVGAGI. This CDR3 region has 11 residues. V was clipped by 6 bases and J by 1 base, with 3 bases between them. In nucleotides, the CDR3 is TGTGCCAGCAGCCGGAACACTGAAGCTTTCTTT. This encodes CASSRNTEAFF.

V and J are TRBV19 and TRBJ2-3; 8 bases agree with TRBD1. The CDR3 is made up of 18 amino acids. V gave up 2 bases and J gave up 7 bases; unmatched junction bases: 17. The V gene's germline CDR1 is LNHDA and CDR2 SQIVND (reference sequence). The CDR3 here is CASSISTRDRIALHTQYF. The CDR3 coding sequence is TGTGCCAGTAGTATAAGCACCAGGGACAGGATAGCACTTCATACGCAGTATTTT.

In nucleotides, the CDR3 is TGTGCCAGCAGCGTAACGTGGGGGGACACTGAAGCTTTCTTT. It translates to CASSVTWGDTEAFF. The chain joins TRBV9 to TRBJ1-1; a possible D gene is TRBD1 (5 bases). The CDR3 spans 14 residues. In germline, CDR1 is SGDLS, CDR2 YYNGEE. The V end was cut by 1 base, the J end by 3 bases, with 10 bases between.

The chain uses TRBV9 and TRBJ2-2, with 7 bases aligning to TRBD1. CDR1 is SGDLS, CDR2 YYNGEE, per germline. Germline trimming cut 0 bases from V and 3 bases from J; bases unmatched to any gene: 5. The CDR3 runs to 16 residues. CDR3 sequence reads: CASSVVQGSYTGELFF. CDR3 bases: TGTGCCAGCAGCGTAGTACAGGGGAGTTACACCGGGGAGCTGTTTTTT.

The CDR3 region is CAIRPTGLWNTEAFF. As DNA, the CDR3 is TGTGCCATCAGACCAACAGGTCTGTGGAACACTGAAGCTTTCTTT. The J gene is TRBJ1-1, the V gene TRBV10-3; D is perhaps TRBD1 (5 bases). This CDR3 has 15 amino acids. V lost 6 bases, J lost 1 base, and 15 bases lay in between. Looked up from germline, CDR1 is ENHRY and CDR2 is SYGVKD.

The J gene is TRBJ2-7, the V gene TRBV27, with D possibly being TRBD1 (6 bases). Looked up from germline, CDR1 is MNHEY and CDR2 is SMNVEV (reference sequence). The CDR3 loop spans 16 amino acids. Trimming shortened V by 4 bases and J by 1 base, and 17 bases separated the two germline ends. Here the CDR3 reads CASSSAPGHLSYEQYF. The DNA of the CDR3 is TGTGCCAGCAGTTCGGCTCCGGGACACCTATCCTACGAGCAGTACTTC.

Comments on this clone: A read error may account for a junction end that differs from germline. The rearrangement joins TRBV7-7 to TRBJ2-1; tentatively, D is TRBD1 (6 bases). CDR3 size: 14 residues. Germline V lookup: CDR1 SSHAT, CDR2 FNYEAQ (reference sequence). The CDR3 region is CASSTLGAHNEQFF. In DNA form, the CDR3 reads TGTGCTAGCAGTACGTTGGGGGCCCACAATGAGCAGTTCTTC.

V gene TRBV5-6 combines with J gene TRBJ2-5, with TRBD2 matching 7 bases. V dropped 1 base and J dropped 5; count of bases not matched to a gene: 14. Germline lookup yields CDR1 SGHDT and CDR2 YYEEEE. This CDR3 region has 17 residues. The CDR3 sequence is CASSLKFSPGGWETQYF. As DNA, the CDR3 is TGTGCCAGCAGCTTGAAGTTTTCTCCGGGGGGTTGGGAGACCCAGTACTTC. Variable domain in full (rest from reference TRBV5-6 and TRBJ2-5): DAGVTQSPTHLIKTRGQQVTLRCSPKSGHDTVSWYQQALGQGPQFIFQYYEEEERQRGNFPDRFSGHQFPNYSSELNVNALLLGDSALYLCASSLKFSPGGWETQYFGPGTRLLVL.

This rearrangement joins TRBV28 to TRBJ1-4; no clear D gene. The germline V gene encodes CDR1 MDHEN and CDR2 SYDVKM. This CDR3 contains 17 residues. Trimming left V 2 bases short and J 7 bases short, with 20 bases between. The CDR3: CASSLRRAWMGGEKLFF. The CDR3 DNA is TGTGCCAGCAGTTTAAGGAGGGCGTGGATGGGTGGTGAAAAACTGTTTTTT.

The chain combines TRBV2 with TRBJ2-6, with 10 bases that match TRBD1. Germline CDR1 SNHLY, CDR2 FYNNEI. Trimming at V came to 6 bases and at J to 1 base, leaving 3 bases not matched to a gene. CDR3 size: 16 residues. CDR3 sequence: CASRLDRGSGANVLTF. The DNA for the CDR3 is TGTGCCAGCAGACTGGACAGGGGGTCTGGGGCCAACGTCCTGACTTTC.

The genes are TRBV2 and TRBJ1-6; the match to TRBD1 covers 9 bases. Looked up from germline, CDR1 is SNHLY and CDR2 is FYNNEI. The length of the CDR3 is 13 residues. J was trimmed by 9 bases and V by 7 bases; bases with no gene match: 4. CDR3 nucleotides: TGTGCCAGCATTGGGACAGGGCGTTCACCCCTCCACTTT. Translation gives CASIGTGRSPLHF. Variable domain in full (rest from reference TRBV2 and TRBJ1-6): EPEVTQTPSHQVTQMGQEVILRCVPISNHLYFYWYRQILGQKVEFLVSFYNNEISEKSEIFDDQFSVERPDGSNFTLKIRSTKLEDSAMYFCASIGTGRSPLHFGNGTRLTVT.

The V and J genes are TRBV11-2 and TRBJ2-2, with D tentatively TRBD1 (6 bases). CDR1 and CDR2 (germline): SGHAT, FQNNGV. Trimming took 8 bases from V and 2 from J, leaving 12 bases between them. The CDR3 sequence is 14 residues long. CDR3 nucleotide sequence: TGTGCCAGCCGAACAGGGTATAACACCGGGGAGCTGTTTTTT. Protein product: CASRTGYNTGELFF.

The rearrangement joins TRBV19 to TRBJ1-2; TRBD1 aligns across 8 bases. The CDR3 consists of 14 residues. V trimming: 3 bases; J trimming: 8 bases; junction bases outside the gene matches: 8. CDR1 LNHDA and CDR2 SQIVND come from the germline V gene (reference sequence). The CDR3 nucleotides are TGTGCCAGTAGTATTGCCGGGACAGGTCCCGGCTACACCTTC. Translating it yields CASSIAGTGPGYTF.

This clone has just a few counts. The rearrangement uses TRBV5-1 and TRBJ1-3, with D uncertain. V shed 0 bases and J shed 0 bases, with 13 bases lying between them. This CDR3 region has 17 residues. Germline V gene data show CDR1 as SGHRS and CDR2 as YFSETQ. CDR3 nucleotides: TGCGCCAGCAGCTTGGCCCCGGCAGCTAGCTCTGGAAACACCATATATTTT. Amino acids: CASSLAPAASSGNTIYF.